This note documents a single T cell receptor (beta chain) sequence. This sample was taken from a study of T cell responses to AZD1222 COVID-19 vaccine. Produced via immunoSEQ multiplex PCR; TCRdb's table is partial and in-frame only. The table includes about 97,000 clones, roughly 90% detected once. The V segment lost 0 bases and the J segment 3 bases; nucleotides outside the gene matches: 1. CDR3 length: 14 amino acids. Germline V lookup: CDR1 SGHRS, CDR2 YFSETQ. Material: peripheral blood, obtained on day 0 of AZD1222 vaccination. V gene TRBV5-1 combines with J gene TRBJ2-7, with 9 bases identical to TRBD1. The clonotype was recovered from an adult in good health. CDR3 DNA sequence: TGCGCCAGCAGCTTGGGACAGGGGGTCTACGAGCAGTACTTC. The encoded protein is CASSLGQGVYEQYF.